This T cell receptor (beta chain) was captured in a study of response to subunit inactivated influenza vaccine. Findings and caveats of the study: Authors suggested few new T cells are recruited by each seasonal influenza vaccination.

This clonotype was picked up a small number of times. Its antigen is undetermined. Germline V lookup: CDR1 WSHSY, CDR2 SAAADI. J gave up 3 bases and V 3 bases, and 6 bases lay outside the gene matches. There are 16 residues in the CDR3. TCRdb analysed the RT-PCR reads with MiXCR anew, one entry per CDR3 protein. The sample yields 750,000 to 850,000 distinct CDR3 sequences, 15% to 20% seen once. The clonotype comes from a man over 45 who received an inactivated influenza vaccine. Specimen: PBMCs from blood, collected about 5 days after vaccination. This chain joins TRBV10-2 and TRBJ2-3; 10 bases are shared with TRBD2. CDR3 nucleotide sequence: TGCGCCAGCAGTGACGTGAAGACTAGCGGGACAGATACGCAGTATTTT. Encoded protein: CASSDVKTSGTDTQYF.